These 5 T cell receptor beta chains came from one sample sequenced in a study of T cell responses to AZD1222 COVID-19 vaccine. This table comes from immunoSEQ multiplex PCR, and its TCRdb copy is limited to in-frame clones, with some not included. Here the sample spans 140,000 to 150,000 clones, about 89% being singletons. Sequencing was performed on peripheral blood, taken 28 days after the second AZD1222 dose. These receptors were collected from an adult who received the AZD1222 COVID-19 vaccine.

In its sample, this clone is medium-sized. The chain joins TRBV6-4 to TRBJ2-7, with D possibly being TRBD2 (6 bases). Between the trimmed V and J ends, which lost 4 bases and 0 bases, there was a span of 13 bases. Germline lookup yields CDR1 MRHNA and CDR2 SNTAGT. This CDR3 has 15 residues. Here the CDR3 DNA reads TGTGCCAGCAGTGTTGAGGCCGGGAGCTCCTACGAGCAGTACTTC. This gives the protein CASSVEAGSSYEQYF.

The chain uses TRBV12-3 or TRBV12-4 and TRBJ2-1, with 7 positions matching TRBD2. Trimming cost V 8 bases and J 6 bases; bases outside gene matches: 7. CDR3 length equals 13 residues. As DNA, the CDR3 is TGTGCCAGCTTCGGGACTACCTTCAATGAGCAGTTCTTC. Its translation: CASFGTTFNEQFF.

J is TRBJ1-1 and V is TRBV6-6; unclear D gene. Trimming removed 5 bases at V and 7 bases at J, with 8 bases between. From germline, CDR1 is MNHNY and CDR2 SVGAGI (reference sequence). This CDR3 is built from 11 residues. The CDR3 reads CASSQRFEAFF. In DNA form, the CDR3 reads TGTGCCAGCAGTCAGCGCTTTGAAGCTTTCTTT.

The V call is TRBV2, the J call TRBJ2-3, with a weak D call TRBD1 (6 bases). CDR3 length: 14 amino acids. From germline, CDR1 is SNHLY and CDR2 FYNNEI. V lost 7 bases and J lost 5, with 16 bases in between. Written as DNA, the CDR3 is TGTGCCAGCATCGACAGGAACCGTGGAGATACGCAGTATTTT. It yields the protein CASIDRNRGDTQYF. Full variable domain (rest looked up from reference TRBV2 and TRBJ2-3): EPEVTQTPSHQVTQMGQEVILRCVPISNHLYFYWYRQILGQKVEFLVSFYNNEISEKSEIFDDQFSVERPDGSNFTLKIRSTKLEDSAMYFCASIDRNRGDTQYFGPGTRLTVL.

In this sample, this clone turned up once. The CDR3 sequence is CASSSLAGGPGDEQFF. CDR3 sequence (DNA): TGTGCCAGCTCAAGTCTAGCGGGAGGGCCGGGGGATGAGCAGTTCTTC. The J gene is TRBJ2-1, the V gene TRBV18; 12 nucleotides agree with TRBD2. Germline values: CDR1 KGHSH, CDR2 LQKENI. V lost 5 bases and J lost 8; bases outside the gene matches: 10. The CDR3 contains 16 residues.